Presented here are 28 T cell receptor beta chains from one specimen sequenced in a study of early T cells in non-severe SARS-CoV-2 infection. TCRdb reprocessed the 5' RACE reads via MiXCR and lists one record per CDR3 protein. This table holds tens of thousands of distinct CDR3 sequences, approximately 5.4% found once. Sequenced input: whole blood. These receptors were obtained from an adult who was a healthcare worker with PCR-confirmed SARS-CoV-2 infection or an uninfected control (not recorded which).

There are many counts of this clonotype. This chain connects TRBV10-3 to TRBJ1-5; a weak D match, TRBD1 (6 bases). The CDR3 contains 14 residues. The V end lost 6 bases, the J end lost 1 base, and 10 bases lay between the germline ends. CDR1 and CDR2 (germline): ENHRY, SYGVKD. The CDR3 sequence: CAIRSGQSNQPQHF. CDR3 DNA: TGTGCCATCAGGTCCGGACAGAGCAATCAGCCCCAGCATTTT.

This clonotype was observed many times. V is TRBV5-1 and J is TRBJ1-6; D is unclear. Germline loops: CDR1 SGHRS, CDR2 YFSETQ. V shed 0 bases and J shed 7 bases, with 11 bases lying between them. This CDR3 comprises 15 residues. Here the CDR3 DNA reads TGCGCCAGCAGCTTGGGGGCAGCGAAAAATTCACCCCTCCACTTT. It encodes CASSLGAAKNSPLHF.

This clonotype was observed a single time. The CDR3 DNA is TGCGCCAGCAGCCCGACGGGGCGGTTGGTAGCGGTAAATGAGCAGTTCTTC. Amino acids: CASSPTGRLVAVNEQFF. The gene calls are TRBV5-1 and TRBJ2-1, with a tentative D call TRBD2 (6 bases). V lost 4 bases, J lost 7 bases, and 24 bases lay in between. The CDR3 totals 17 residues. Germline-derived CDR1 and CDR2 are SGHRS and YFSETQ.

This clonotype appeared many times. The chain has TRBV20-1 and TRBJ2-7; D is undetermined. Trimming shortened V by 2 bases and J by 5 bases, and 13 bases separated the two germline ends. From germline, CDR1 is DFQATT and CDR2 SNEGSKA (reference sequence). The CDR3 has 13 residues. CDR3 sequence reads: CSARFSQGNEQYF. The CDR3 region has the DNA TGCAGTGCTAGATTTTCCCAAGGGAACGAGCAGTACTTC.

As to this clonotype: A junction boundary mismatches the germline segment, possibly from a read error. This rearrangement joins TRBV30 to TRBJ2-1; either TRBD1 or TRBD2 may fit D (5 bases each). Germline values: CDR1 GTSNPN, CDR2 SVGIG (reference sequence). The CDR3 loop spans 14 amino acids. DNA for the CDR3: TGCGCCTGGACACGCAGCGGCGTACTCAATGAGCAGTTCTTC. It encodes CAWTRSGVLNEQFF.

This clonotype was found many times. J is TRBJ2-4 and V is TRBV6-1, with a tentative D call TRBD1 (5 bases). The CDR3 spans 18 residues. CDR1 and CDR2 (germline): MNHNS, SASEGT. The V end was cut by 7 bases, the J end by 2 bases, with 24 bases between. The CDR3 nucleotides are TGTGCCAGCATAAGTCAGGGTTCCTTCCAGTATTCCAAAAACATTCAGTACTTC. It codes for CASISQGSFQYSKNIQYF.

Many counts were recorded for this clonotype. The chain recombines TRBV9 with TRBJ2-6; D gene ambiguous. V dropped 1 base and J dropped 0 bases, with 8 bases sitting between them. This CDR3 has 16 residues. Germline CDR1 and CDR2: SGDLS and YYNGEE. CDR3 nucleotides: TGTGCCAGCAGCGTATCAGTTCCCTCTGGGGCCAACGTCCTGACTTTC. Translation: CASSVSVPSGANVLTF.

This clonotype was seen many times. CDR3 DNA sequence: TGCGCCAGCAGCCAAGCTCTAGCGGGAGCGTTAGATACGCAGTATTTT. As protein: CASSQALAGALDTQYF. J is TRBJ2-3 and V is TRBV4-1; 10 positions match TRBD2. This CDR3 contains 16 residues. V lost 1 base to trimming and J lost 5 bases; unmatched junction nucleotides: 6. The germline CDR1 and CDR2 sequences are MGHRA and YSYEKL.

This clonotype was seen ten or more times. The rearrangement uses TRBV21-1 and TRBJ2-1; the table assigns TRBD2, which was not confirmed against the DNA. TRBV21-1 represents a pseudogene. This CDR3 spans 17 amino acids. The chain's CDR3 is CASSKGVSSGRINEQFF. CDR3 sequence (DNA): TGTGCCAGCAGCAAAGGGGTGTCTAGCGGGAGAATCAATGAGCAGTTCTTC.

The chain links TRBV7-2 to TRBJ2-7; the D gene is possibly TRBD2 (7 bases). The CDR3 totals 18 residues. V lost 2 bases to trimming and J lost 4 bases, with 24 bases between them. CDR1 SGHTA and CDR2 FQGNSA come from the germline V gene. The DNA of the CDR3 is TGTGCCAGCAGCTTAATGGTGGGGGGGCTAGCGGAATTTTACGAGCAGTACTTC. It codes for CASSLMVGGLAEFYEQYF. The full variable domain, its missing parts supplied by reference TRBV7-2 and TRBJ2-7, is GAGVSQSPSNKVTEKGKDVELRCDPISGHTALYWYRQSLGQGLEFLIYFQGNSAPDKSGLPSDRFSAERTGGSVSTLTIQRTQQEDSAVYLCASSLMVGGLAEFYEQYFGPGTRLTVT.

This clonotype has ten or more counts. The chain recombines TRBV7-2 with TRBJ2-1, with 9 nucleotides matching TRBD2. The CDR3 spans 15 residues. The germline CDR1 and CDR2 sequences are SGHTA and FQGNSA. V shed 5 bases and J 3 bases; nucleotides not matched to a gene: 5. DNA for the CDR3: TGTGCCAGCAGCCACTTAGCGGGAGACTACAATGAGCAGTTCTTC. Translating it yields CASSHLAGDYNEQFF.

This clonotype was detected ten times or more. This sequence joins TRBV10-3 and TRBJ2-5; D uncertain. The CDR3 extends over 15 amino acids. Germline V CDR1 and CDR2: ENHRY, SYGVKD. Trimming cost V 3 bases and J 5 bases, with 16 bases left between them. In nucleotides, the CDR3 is TGTGCCATCAGTGAACCGGGCCTCGCGGCGGAGACCCAGTACTTC. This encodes CAISEPGLAAETQYF.

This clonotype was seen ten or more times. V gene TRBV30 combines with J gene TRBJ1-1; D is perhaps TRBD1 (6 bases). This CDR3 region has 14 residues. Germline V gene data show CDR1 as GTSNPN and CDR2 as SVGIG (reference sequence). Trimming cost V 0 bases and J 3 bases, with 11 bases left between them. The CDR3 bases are TGTGCCTGGAGTGTACGGGGGCTGGACACTGAAGCTTTCTTT. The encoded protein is CAWSVRGLDTEAFF.

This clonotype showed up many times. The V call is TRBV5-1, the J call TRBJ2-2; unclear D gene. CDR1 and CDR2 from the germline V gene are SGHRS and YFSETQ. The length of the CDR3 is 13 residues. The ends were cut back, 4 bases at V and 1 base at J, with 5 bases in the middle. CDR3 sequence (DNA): TGCGCCAGCAGCCTTTGGAACACCGGGGAGCTGTTTTTT. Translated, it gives CASSLWNTGELFF.

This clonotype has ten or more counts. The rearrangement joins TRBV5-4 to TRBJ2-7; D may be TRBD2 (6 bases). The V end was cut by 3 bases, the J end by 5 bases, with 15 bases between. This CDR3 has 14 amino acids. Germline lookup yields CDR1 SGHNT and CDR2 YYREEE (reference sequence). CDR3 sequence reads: CASSSQLADHEQYF. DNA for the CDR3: TGTGCCAGCAGCTCTCAACTAGCCGACCACGAGCAGTACTTC.

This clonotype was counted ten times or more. Written as DNA, the CDR3 is TGTGCCAGCTCACCACCGGGAGGACAGACTAAGTACAATGAGCAGTTCTTC. Amino acids: CASSPPGGQTKYNEQFF. V gene TRBV18 combines with J gene TRBJ2-1; either TRBD1 or TRBD2 may supply D (6 bases each). Germline assignment: CDR1 KGHSH and CDR2 LQKENI. The CDR3 has 17 amino acids. The ends were cut back, 0 bases at V and 4 bases at J, with 16 bases in the middle.

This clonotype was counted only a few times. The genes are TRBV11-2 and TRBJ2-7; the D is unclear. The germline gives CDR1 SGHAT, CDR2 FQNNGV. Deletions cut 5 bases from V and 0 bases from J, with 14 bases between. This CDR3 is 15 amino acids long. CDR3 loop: CASSPGTEISYEQYF. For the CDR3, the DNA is TGTGCCAGCAGCCCCGGAACGGAGATCTCCTACGAGCAGTACTTC.

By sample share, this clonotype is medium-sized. CDR3 sequence: CASSLVRSQETQYF. The CDR3 coding sequence is TGTGCCAGCAGCTTAGTGCGAAGCCAAGAGACCCAGTACTTC. The chain combines TRBV7-8 with TRBJ2-5, with D hard to call. The CDR3 consists of 14 residues. Trimming stripped 1 base from V and 1 base from J, with 7 bases between. Per the germline V gene, CDR1 is SGHVS and CDR2 is FQNEAQ. Full variable domain (missing parts from reference TRBV7-8 and TRBJ2-5): GAGVSQSPRYKVAKRGQDVALRCDPISGHVSLFWYQQALGQGPEFLTYFQNEAQLDKSGLPSDRFFAERPEGSVSTLKIQRTQQEDSAVYLCASSLVRSQETQYFGPGTRLLVL.

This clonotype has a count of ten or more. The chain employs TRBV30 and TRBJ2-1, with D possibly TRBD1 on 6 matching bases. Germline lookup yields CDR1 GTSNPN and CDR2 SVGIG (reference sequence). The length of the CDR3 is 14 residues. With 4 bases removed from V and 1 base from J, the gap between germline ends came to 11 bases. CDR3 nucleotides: TGTGCCTGGAATTCAGGGGCGTCCTACAATGAGCAGTTCTTC. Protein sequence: CAWNSGASYNEQFF.

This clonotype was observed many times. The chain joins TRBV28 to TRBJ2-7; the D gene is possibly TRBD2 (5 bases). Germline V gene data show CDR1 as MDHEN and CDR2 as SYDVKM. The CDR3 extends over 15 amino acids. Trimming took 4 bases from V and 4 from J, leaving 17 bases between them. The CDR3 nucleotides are TGTGCCAGCAGTTCTCGGACTCTATTGTTTTACGAGCAGTACTTC. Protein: CASSSRTLLFYEQYF.

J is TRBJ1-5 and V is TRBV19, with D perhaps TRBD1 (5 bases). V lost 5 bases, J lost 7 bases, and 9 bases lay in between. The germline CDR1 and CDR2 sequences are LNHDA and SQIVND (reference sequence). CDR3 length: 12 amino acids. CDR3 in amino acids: CASSRDFQPQHF. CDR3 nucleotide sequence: TGTGCCAGTAGTCGGGACTTCCAGCCCCAGCATTTT.

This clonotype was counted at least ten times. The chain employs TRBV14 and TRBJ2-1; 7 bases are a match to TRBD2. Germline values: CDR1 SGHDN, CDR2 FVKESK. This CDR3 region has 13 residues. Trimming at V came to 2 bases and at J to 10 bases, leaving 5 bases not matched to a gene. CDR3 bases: TGTGCCAGCAGCCAACGGGAGGTTCGGGAGCAGTTCTTC. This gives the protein CASSQREVREQFF.

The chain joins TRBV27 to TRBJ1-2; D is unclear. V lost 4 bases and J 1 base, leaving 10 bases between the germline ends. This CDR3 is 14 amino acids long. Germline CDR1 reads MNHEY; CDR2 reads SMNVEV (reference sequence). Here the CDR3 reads CASSSQPRNYGYTF. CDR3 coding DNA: TGTGCCAGCAGTTCCCAACCACGTAACTATGGCTACACCTTC.

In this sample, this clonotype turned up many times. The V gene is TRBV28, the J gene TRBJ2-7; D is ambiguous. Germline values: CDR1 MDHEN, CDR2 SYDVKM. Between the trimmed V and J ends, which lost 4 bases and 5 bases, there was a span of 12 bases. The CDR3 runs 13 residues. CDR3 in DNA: TGTGCCAGCAGTTCTCAACTCGTCAACGAGCAGTACTTC. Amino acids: CASSSQLVNEQYF.

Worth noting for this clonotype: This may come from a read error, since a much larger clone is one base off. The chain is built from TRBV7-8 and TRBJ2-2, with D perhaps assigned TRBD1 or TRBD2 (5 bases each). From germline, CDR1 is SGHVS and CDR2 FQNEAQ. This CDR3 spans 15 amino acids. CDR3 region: CASSTGTENTGVLFF. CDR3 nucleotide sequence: TGTGCCAGCAGCACCGGGACGGAGAACACCGGGGTGCTGTTTTTT.

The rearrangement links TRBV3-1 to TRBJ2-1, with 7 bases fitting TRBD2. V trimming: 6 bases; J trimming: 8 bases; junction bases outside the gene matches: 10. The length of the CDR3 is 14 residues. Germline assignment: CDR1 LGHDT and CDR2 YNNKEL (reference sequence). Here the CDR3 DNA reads TGTGCCAGCAGGACTAGCCGCGCTGGGGATGAGCAGTTCTTC. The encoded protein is CASRTSRAGDEQFF.

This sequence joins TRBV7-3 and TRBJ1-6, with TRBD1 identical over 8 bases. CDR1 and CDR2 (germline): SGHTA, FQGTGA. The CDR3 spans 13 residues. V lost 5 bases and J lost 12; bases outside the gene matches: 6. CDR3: CASSRGQGQPLHF. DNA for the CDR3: TGTGCCAGCAGCCGCGGACAGGGACAACCCCTCCACTTT.

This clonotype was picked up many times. CDR3 bases: TGTGCCAGCAGCCAACTCAGGCCCGGGGAGCTGTTTTTT. Its translation: CASSQLRPGELFF. The chain recombines TRBV14 with TRBJ2-2; D remains ambiguous. The CDR3 is 13 amino acids. The V end lost 2 bases, the J end lost 6 bases, and 7 bases lay between the germline ends. Germline CDR1 reads SGHDN; CDR2 reads FVKESK.